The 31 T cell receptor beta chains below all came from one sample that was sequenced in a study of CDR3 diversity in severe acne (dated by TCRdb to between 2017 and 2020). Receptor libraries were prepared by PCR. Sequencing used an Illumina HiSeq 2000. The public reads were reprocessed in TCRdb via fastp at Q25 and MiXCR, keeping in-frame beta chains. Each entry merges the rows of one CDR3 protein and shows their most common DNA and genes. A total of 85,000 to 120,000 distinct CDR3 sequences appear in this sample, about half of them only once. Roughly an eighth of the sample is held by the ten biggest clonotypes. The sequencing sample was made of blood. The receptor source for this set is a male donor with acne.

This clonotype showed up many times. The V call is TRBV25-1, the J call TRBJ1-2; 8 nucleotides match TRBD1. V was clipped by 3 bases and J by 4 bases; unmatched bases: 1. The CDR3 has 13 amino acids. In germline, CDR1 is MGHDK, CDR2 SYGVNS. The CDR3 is CASSEGQVYGYTF. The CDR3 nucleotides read TGTGCCAGCAGTGAGGGACAGGTCTATGGCTACACCTTC.

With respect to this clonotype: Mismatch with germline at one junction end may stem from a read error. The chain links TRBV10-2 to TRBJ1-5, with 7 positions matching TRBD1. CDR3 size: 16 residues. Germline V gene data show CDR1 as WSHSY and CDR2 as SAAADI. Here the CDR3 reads CASRPTGRSSNQPQHF. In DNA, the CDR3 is TGTGCCAGCAGGCCGACAGGGAGGAGTAGCAATCAGCCCCAGCATTTT.

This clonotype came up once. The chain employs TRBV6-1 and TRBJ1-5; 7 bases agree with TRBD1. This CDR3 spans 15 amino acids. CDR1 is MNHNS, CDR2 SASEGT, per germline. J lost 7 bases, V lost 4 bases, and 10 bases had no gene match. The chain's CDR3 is CASSVTGLGGQPQHF. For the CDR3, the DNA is TGTGCCAGCAGTGTGACAGGGTTGGGCGGCCAGCCCCAGCATTTT.

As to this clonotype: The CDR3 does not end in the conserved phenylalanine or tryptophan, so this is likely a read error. In DNA, the CDR3 is TGCAGTGCCGGAGGACTAGCGGGAGATACGCAGTATTCT. Translating it yields CSAGGLAGDTQYS. This sequence joins TRBV20-1 and TRBJ2-3; 11 bases agree with TRBD2. The CDR3 runs to 13 residues. CDR1 and CDR2 (germline): DFQATT, SNEGSKA (reference sequence). V lost 6 bases, J lost 5 bases, and 4 bases stayed unmatched.

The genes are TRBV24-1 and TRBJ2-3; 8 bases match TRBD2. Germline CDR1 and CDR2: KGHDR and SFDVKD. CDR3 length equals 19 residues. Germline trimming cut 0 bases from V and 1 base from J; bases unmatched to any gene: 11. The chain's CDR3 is CATSDLSGGGLQGTDTQYF. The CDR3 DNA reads TGTGCCACCAGTGATTTGTCGGGAGGGGGGCTCCAGGGCACAGATACGCAGTATTTT.

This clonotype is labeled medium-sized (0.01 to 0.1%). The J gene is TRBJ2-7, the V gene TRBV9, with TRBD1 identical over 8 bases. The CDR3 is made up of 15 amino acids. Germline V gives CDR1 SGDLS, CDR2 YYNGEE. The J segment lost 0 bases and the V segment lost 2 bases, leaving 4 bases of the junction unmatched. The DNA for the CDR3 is TGTGCCAGCAGCGTGGGACAGGACTTCTCCTACGAGCAGTACTTC. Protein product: CASSVGQDFSYEQYF. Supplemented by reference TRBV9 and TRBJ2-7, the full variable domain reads DSGVTQTPKHLITATGQRVTLRCSPRSGDLSVYWYQQSLDQGLQFLIQYYNGEERAKGNILERFSAQQFPDLHSELNLSSLELGDSALYFCASSVGQDFSYEQYFGPGTRLTVT.

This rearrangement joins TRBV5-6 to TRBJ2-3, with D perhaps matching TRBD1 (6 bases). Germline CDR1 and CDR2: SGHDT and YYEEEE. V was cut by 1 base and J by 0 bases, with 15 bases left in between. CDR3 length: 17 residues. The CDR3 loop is CASSLIQGISSTDTQYF. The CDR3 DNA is TGTGCCAGCAGCTTGATACAGGGAATCTCGAGCACAGATACGCAGTATTTT.

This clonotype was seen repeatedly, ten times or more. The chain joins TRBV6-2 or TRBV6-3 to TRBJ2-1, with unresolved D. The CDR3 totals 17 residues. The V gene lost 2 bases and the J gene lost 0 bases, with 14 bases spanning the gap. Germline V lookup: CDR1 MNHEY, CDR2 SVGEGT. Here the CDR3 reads CASSYVSRRSSYNEQFF. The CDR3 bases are TGTGCCAGCAGTTACGTGTCCCGGCGGAGCTCCTACAATGAGCAGTTCTTC.

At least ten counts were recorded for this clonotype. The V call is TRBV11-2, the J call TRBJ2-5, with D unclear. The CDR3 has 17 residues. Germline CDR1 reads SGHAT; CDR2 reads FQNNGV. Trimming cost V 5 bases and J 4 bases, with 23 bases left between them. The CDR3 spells CASSITHGSYLGETQYF. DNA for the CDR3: TGTGCCAGCAGCATTACCCACGGCAGTTACCTTGGAGAGACCCAGTACTTC.

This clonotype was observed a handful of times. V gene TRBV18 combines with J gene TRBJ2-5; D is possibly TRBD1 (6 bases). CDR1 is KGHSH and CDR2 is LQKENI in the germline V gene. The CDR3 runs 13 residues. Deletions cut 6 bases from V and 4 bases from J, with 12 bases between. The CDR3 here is CASSRTEAETQYF. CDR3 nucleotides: TGTGCCAGCTCGAGGACAGAGGCAGAGACCCAGTACTTC.

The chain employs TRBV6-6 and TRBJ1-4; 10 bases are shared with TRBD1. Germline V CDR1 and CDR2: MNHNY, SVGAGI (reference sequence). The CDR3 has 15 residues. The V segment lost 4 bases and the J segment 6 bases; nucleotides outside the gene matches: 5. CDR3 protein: CASSWSGTGDEKLFF. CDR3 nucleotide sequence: TGTGCCAGCAGTTGGTCCGGGACAGGGGATGAAAAACTGTTTTTT.

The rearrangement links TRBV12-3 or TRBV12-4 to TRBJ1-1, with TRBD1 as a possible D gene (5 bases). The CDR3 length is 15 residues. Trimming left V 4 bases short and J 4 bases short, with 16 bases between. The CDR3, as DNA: TGTGCCAGCAGTTCGGGCGGGGCGAAGACCACTGAAGCTTTCTTT. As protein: CASSSGGAKTTEAFF.

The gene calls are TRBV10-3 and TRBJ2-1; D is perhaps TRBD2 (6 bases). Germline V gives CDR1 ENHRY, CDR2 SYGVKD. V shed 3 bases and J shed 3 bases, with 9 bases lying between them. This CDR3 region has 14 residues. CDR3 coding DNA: TGTGCCATCAGTGATACTAGCTTCTACAATGAGCAGTTCTTC. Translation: CAISDTSFYNEQFF.

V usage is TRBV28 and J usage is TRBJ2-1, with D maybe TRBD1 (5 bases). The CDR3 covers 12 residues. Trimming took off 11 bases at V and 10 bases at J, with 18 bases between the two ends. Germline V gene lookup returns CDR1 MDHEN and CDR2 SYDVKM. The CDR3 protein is CAYGMVPGEQFF. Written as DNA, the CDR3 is TGTGCCTATGGGATGGTCCCAGGGGAGCAGTTCTTC.

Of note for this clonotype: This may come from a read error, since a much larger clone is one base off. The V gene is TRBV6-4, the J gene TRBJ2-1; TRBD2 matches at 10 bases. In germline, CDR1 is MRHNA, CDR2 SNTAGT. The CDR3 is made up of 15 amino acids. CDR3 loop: CASSDSASGSFEQSF. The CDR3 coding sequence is TGTGCCAGCAGTGACTCGGCTAGCGGGAGCTTTGAGCAGTCCTTC.

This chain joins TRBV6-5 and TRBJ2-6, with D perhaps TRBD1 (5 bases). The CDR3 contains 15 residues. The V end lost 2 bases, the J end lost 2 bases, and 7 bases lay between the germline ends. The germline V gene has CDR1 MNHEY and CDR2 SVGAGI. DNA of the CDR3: TGTGCCAGCAGTTACCTAGGGGCTGGGGCCAACGTCCTGACTTTC. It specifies CASSYLGAGANVLTF.

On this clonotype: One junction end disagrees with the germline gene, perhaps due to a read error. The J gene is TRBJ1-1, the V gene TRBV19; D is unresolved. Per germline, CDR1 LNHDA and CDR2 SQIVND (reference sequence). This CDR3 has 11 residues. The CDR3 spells CVSWRNTEAFF. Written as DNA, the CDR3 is TGTGTCAGTTGGAGGAACACTGAAGCTTTCTTT.

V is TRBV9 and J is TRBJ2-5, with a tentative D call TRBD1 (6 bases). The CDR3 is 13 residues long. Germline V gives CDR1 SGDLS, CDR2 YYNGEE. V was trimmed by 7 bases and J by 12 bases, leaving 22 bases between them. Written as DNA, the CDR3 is TGTGCCAGCGGCAGCCCTTACAGGGACGAGAAGTACTTC. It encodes CASGSPYRDEKYF.

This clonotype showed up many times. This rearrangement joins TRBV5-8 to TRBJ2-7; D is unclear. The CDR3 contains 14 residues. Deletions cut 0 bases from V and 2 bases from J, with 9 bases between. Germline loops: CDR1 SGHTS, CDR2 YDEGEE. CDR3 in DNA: TGTGCCAGCAGCTTGGTGGCCGGTACCTACGAGCAGTACTTC. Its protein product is CASSLVAGTYEQYF.

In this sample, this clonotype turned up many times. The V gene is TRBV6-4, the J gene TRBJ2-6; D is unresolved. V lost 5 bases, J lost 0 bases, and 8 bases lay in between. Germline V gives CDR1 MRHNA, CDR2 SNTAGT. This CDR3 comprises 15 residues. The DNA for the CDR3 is TGTGCCAGCAGTCCCGACATCTCTGGGGCCAACGTCCTGACTTTC. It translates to CASSPDISGANVLTF.

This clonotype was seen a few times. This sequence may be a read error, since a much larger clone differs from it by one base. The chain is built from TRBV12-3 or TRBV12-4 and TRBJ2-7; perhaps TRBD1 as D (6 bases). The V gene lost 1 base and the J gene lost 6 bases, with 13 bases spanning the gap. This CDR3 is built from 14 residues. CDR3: CASSLGQVACEQYF. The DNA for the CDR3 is TGTGCCAGCAGTTTAGGACAGGTGGCCTGCGAGCAGTACTTC.

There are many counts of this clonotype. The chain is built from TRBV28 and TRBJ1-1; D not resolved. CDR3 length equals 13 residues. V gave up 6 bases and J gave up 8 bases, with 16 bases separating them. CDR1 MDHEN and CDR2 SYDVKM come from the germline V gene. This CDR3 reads CASSDGLYAEAFF. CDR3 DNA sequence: TGTGCCAGCAGCGACGGGTTATACGCGGAAGCTTTCTTT.

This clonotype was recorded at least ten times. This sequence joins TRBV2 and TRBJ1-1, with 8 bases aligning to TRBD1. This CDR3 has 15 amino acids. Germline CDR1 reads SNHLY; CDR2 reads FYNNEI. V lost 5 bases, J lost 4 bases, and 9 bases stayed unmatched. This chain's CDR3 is CASSSSATGVTEAFF. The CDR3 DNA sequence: TGTGCCAGCAGTTCCTCAGCGACAGGGGTCACTGAAGCTTTCTTT.

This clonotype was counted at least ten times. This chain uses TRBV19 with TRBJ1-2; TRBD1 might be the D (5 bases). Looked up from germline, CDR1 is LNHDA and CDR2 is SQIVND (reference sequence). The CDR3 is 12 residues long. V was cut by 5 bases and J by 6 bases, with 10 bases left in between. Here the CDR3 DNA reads TGTGCCAGTAGTTGGGACCTTGATGGCTACACCTTC. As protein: CASSWDLDGYTF.

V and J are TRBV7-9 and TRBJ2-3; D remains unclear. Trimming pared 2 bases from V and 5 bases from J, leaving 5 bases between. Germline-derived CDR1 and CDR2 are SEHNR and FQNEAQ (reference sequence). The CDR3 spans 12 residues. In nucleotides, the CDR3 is TGTGCCAGCAGCTTACTAGAAGATACGCAGTATTTT. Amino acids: CASSLLEDTQYF.

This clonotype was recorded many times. CDR3 nucleotide sequence: TGTGCCAGCAGCTTAGACCTAGCGGGTGCTAGCACAGATACGCAGTATTTT. Translated, it gives CASSLDLAGASTDTQYF. V usage is TRBV7-9 and J usage is TRBJ2-3; 8 nucleotides line up with TRBD2. In germline, CDR1 is SEHNR, CDR2 FQNEAQ (reference sequence). The CDR3 has 17 residues. V lost 1 base, J lost 0 bases, and 6 bases stayed unmatched. Together with reference TRBV7-9 and TRBJ2-3, the CDR3 gives the full variable domain: DTGVSQNPRHKITKRGQNVTFRCDPISEHNRLYWYRQTLGQGPEFLTYFQNEAQLEKSRLLSDRFSAERPKGSFSTLEIQRTEQGDSAMYLCASSLDLAGASTDTQYFGPGTRLTVL.

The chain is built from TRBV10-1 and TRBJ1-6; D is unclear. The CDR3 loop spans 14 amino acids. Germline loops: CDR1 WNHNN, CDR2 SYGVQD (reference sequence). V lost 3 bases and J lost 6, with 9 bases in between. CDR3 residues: CASSEGGINSPLHF. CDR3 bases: TGCGCCAGCAGTGAAGGTGGGATTAATTCACCCCTCCACTTT.

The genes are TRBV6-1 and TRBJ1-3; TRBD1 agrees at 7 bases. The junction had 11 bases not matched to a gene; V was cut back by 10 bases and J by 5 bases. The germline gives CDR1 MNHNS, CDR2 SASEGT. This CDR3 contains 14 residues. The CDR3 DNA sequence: TGTGCCATCCATGACAGGGATCTTCGAAACACCATATATTTT. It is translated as CAIHDRDLRNTIYF.

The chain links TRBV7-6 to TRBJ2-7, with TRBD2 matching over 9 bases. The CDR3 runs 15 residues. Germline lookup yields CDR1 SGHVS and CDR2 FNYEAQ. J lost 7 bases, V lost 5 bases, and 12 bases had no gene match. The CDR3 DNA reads TGTGCCAGCAGCCTTTCCCCTAGCGGGGTTCGGGAGCAGTACTTC. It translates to CASSLSPSGVREQYF.

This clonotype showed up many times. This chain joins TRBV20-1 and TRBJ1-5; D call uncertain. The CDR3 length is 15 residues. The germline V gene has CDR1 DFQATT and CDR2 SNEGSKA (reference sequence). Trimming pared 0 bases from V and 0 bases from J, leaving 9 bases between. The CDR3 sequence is CSARDWAYSNQPQHF. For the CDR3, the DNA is TGCAGTGCTAGAGATTGGGCTTATAGCAATCAGCCCCAGCATTTT.

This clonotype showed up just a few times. The CDR3 bases are TGCAGTGCTAGGCAACCCGGGACTAGTGGCGGGGAGCTGTTTTTT. It codes for CSARQPGTSGGELFF. The chain uses TRBV20-1 and TRBJ2-2; 8 bases agree with TRBD2. V gave up 3 bases and J gave up 7 bases; unmatched junction bases: 10. CDR1 DFQATT and CDR2 SNEGSKA come from the germline V gene (reference sequence). This CDR3 region has 15 residues.